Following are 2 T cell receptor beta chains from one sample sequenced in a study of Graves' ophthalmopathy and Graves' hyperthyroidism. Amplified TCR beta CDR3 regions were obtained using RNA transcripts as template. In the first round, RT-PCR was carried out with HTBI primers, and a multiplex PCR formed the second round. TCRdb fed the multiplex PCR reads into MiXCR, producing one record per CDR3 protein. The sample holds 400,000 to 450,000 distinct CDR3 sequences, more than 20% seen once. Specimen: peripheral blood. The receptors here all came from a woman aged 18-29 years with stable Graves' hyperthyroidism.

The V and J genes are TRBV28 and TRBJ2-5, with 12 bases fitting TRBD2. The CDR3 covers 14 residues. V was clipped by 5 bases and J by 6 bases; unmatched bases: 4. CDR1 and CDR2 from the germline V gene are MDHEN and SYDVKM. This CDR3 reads CASSRTSGKQTQYF. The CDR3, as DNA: TGTGCCAGCAGTCGGACTAGCGGGAAGCAGACCCAGTACTTC.

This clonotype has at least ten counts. This CDR3 reads CASSDPRGGGIEQYF. The CDR3 DNA follows: TGTGCCAGCAGCGATCCCAGAGGAGGGGGCATCGAGCAGTACTTC. The genes are TRBV7-2 and TRBJ2-7; D is perhaps TRBD1 (7 bases). Germline CDR1 is SGHTA and CDR2 is FQGNSA. The CDR3 totals 15 residues. V dropped 5 bases and J dropped 6 bases, with 20 bases sitting between them.